One and the same sample provided the 22 T cell receptor beta chains below, sequenced in a study of T cell changes during pregnancy in multiple sclerosis. This table comes from immunoSEQ multiplex PCR, and its TCRdb copy is limited to in-frame clones, with some not included. The table shows tens of thousands of clones, with about 93% occurring only once. The specimen comprised CD4+ T cells from peripheral blood mononuclear cells, sampled before pregnancy. The receptors originated from a female donor with multiple sclerosis, enrolled in a pregnancy study.

The chain is built from TRBV18 and TRBJ1-6, with 9 positions matching TRBD1. In germline, CDR1 is KGHSH, CDR2 LQKENI. The CDR3 is 15 residues long. Germline trimming cut 3 bases from V and 9 bases from J; bases unmatched to any gene: 6. The CDR3 DNA reads TGTGCCAGCTCACCTGTACAGGGGGCGGGTTCACCCCTCCACTTT. The encoded protein is CASSPVQGAGSPLHF.

The rearrangement joins TRBV14 to TRBJ2-1; 8 bases line up with TRBD2. The ends lost 0 bases at V and 4 bases at J; junction bases unmatched: 5. The germline V gene has CDR1 SGHDN and CDR2 FVKESK. CDR3 length equals 16 residues. The CDR3 coding sequence is TGTGCCAGCAGCCAAGATCGCCAGCGGGGGTACAATGAGCAGTTCTTC. It translates to CASSQDRQRGYNEQFF.

DNA for the CDR3: TGTGCCAGCAGCTCTTCAGTGAGCACAGATACGCAGTATTTT. Translated, it gives CASSSSVSTDTQYF. The rearrangement uses TRBV7-7 and TRBJ2-3; no clear D gene. The ends were cut back, 4 bases at V and 0 bases at J, with 8 bases in the middle. CDR3 length equals 14 residues. Germline CDR1 reads SSHAT; CDR2 reads FNYEAQ (reference sequence). Variable domain in full (rest from reference TRBV7-7 and TRBJ2-3): GAGVSQSPRYKVTKRGQDVTLRCDPISSHATLYWYQQALGQGPEFLTYFNYEAQPDKSGLPSDRFSAERPEGSISTLTIQRTEQRDSAMYRCASSSSVSTDTQYFGPGTRLTVL.

The chain links TRBV13 to TRBJ2-1; D is unresolved. Germline CDR1 and CDR2: PRHDT and FYEKMQ (reference sequence). The CDR3 has 15 amino acids. V lost 7 bases, J lost 8 bases, and 21 bases lay in between. The CDR3 here is CASTPPSGSRDEQFF. The DNA of the CDR3 is TGTGCCAGCACCCCCCCTTCCGGTTCGAGAGATGAGCAGTTCTTC. The whole variable domain, remainder taken from reference TRBV13 and TRBJ2-1, is AAGVIQSPRHLIKEKRETATLKCYPIPRHDTVYWYQQGPGQDPQFLISFYEKMQSDKGSIPDRFSAQQFSDYHSELNMSSLELGDSALYFCASTPPSGSRDEQFFGPGTRLTVL.

This sequence joins TRBV11-3 and TRBJ2-3; 8 nucleotides agree with TRBD2. This CDR3 has 19 amino acids. From germline, CDR1 is SGHNT and CDR2 YENEEA. Germline trimming cut 3 bases from V and 0 bases from J; bases unmatched to any gene: 14. As DNA, the CDR3 is TGTGCCAGCAGCTTCGGCGGCCCCTTAGCGGGGAGCAGCACAGATACGCAGTATTTT. Amino acid sequence: CASSFGGPLAGSSTDTQYF.

The rearrangement links TRBV19 to TRBJ1-4; D is perhaps TRBD1 (5 bases). This CDR3 comprises 15 residues. The V end was cut by 5 bases, the J end by 0 bases, with 10 bases between. Germline V gene sequence: CDR1 LNHDA, CDR2 SQIVND (reference sequence). The CDR3 nucleotides are TGTGCCAGTAGTCACCGGGACTCAACTAATGAAAAACTGTTTTTT. Its translation is CASSHRDSTNEKLFF.

This rearrangement joins TRBV11-2 to TRBJ1-3; the match to TRBD1 covers 10 bases. This CDR3 contains 14 residues. Germline-derived CDR1 and CDR2 are SGHAT and FQNNGV. The V segment lost 5 bases and the J segment 8 bases; nucleotides outside the gene matches: 6. CDR3 in DNA: TGTGCCAGCAGCCCCGGGGACAGGGGTCACACCATATATTTT. This encodes CASSPGDRGHTIYF.

This rearrangement joins TRBV18 to TRBJ2-2; 9 bases are a match to TRBD2. The ends lost 6 bases at V and 3 bases at J; junction bases unmatched: 5. CDR3 length equals 15 residues. Germline V CDR1 and CDR2: KGHSH, LQKENI. DNA of the CDR3: TGTGCCAGCTCGTCCCTAGCGGGGTACACCGGGGAGCTGTTTTTT. Protein sequence: CASSSLAGYTGELFF.

The chain couples TRBV7-8 to TRBJ2-1, with 13 bases identical to TRBD2. CDR1 is SGHVS and CDR2 is FQNEAQ in the germline V gene. The CDR3 covers 16 residues. Unmatched junction bases numbered 7, after V lost 5 bases and J lost 6 bases. CDR3 bases: TGTGCCAGCAGCCCCAGGACTAGCGGGAGACGCAATGAGCAGTTCTTC. Translating gives CASSPRTSGRRNEQFF.

Only one count was recorded for this clone. The chain carries TRBV27 and TRBJ2-7; D remains unclear. Germline CDR1 reads MNHEY; CDR2 reads SMNVEV (reference sequence). V lost 8 bases and J lost 3, with 5 bases in between. There are 10 residues in the CDR3. The CDR3 sequence: CASGLYEQYF. The CDR3 DNA follows: TGTGCCAGCGGGCTCTACGAGCAGTACTTC.

The chain has TRBV14 and TRBJ1-2; tentative D call: TRBD1 (6 bases). Looked up from germline, CDR1 is SGHDN and CDR2 is FVKESK. The V gene lost 1 base and the J gene lost 5 bases, with 8 bases spanning the gap. The CDR3 sequence is 13 residues long. The CDR3, as DNA: TGTGCCAGCAGCCAAGTCCAGGGGTATGGCTACACCTTC. Its translation is CASSQVQGYGYTF.

The chain is built from TRBV28 and TRBJ2-5, with 9 bases lining up with TRBD1. Germline CDR1 is MDHEN and CDR2 is SYDVKM. The CDR3 totals 15 residues. Trimming removed 6 bases from V and 1 base from J; junction bases left unmatched: 6. The CDR3 sequence is CASRGNRGRQETQYF. The CDR3 coding sequence is TGTGCCAGCAGAGGTAACAGGGGGCGCCAAGAGACCCAGTACTTC.

This clone was seen just once. This rearrangement joins TRBV28 to TRBJ1-1, with TRBD1 matching over 8 bases. This CDR3 contains 15 residues. After removal of 5 bases from V and 0 bases from J, the junction contained 5 bases not matched to a gene. Germline-derived CDR1 and CDR2 are MDHEN and SYDVKM. For the CDR3, the DNA is TGTGCCAGCAGTCAGGGGGCATTTTTGAACACTGAAGCTTTCTTT. Translated: CASSQGAFLNTEAFF.

The CDR3 nucleotides read TGTGCCAGCCAAAGGTCAGCGGGGGGACTCCTTAGCACAGATACGCAGTATTTT. It translates to CASQRSAGGLLSTDTQYF. The gene calls are TRBV2 and TRBJ2-3; 9 bases map to TRBD2. Germline CDR1 is SNHLY and CDR2 is FYNNEI. The CDR3 sequence is 18 residues long. V trimming: 8 bases; J trimming: 0 bases; junction bases outside the gene matches: 15.

This clone was observed once. This chain links TRBV5-1 with TRBJ2-1; TRBD2 matches at 13 bases. J lost 8 bases, V lost 4 bases, and 3 bases had no gene match. Germline-derived CDR1 and CDR2 are SGHRS and YFSETQ. The CDR3 has 14 residues. CDR3 in amino acids: CASSPGLAGDEQFF. The CDR3, as DNA: TGCGCCAGCAGCCCTGGACTAGCGGGAGATGAGCAGTTCTTC.

The J gene is TRBJ1-4, the V gene TRBV10-3; no clear D. The CDR3 is 15 amino acids. The V gene lost 4 bases and the J gene lost 0 bases, with 9 bases spanning the gap. Germline V CDR1 and CDR2: ENHRY, SYGVKD. CDR3 sequence: CAISVSQATNEKLFF. The CDR3 bases are TGTGCCATCAGTGTCAGTCAAGCAACTAATGAAAAACTGTTTTTT.

The chain couples TRBV5-1 to TRBJ2-1; the match to TRBD2 covers 11 bases. V lost 4 bases, J lost 6 bases, and 6 bases stayed unmatched. This CDR3 comprises 15 residues. Germline V gene sequence: CDR1 SGHRS, CDR2 YFSETQ. The CDR3 sequence is CASSPGLAGGNEQFF. Here the CDR3 DNA reads TGCGCCAGCAGCCCCGGACTAGCGGGCGGCAATGAGCAGTTCTTC. Looking up the rest from reference TRBV5-1 and TRBJ2-1 gives the full variable domain: KAGVTQTPRYLIKTRGQQVTLSCSPISGHRSVSWYQQTPGQGLQFLFEYFSETQRNKGNFPGRFSGRQFSNSRSEMNVSTLELGDSALYLCASSPGLAGGNEQFFGPGTRLTVL.

The CDR3 loop is CASSWAGTGLYGYTF. The CDR3 DNA follows: TGTGCCAGCAGCTGGGCCGGGACAGGGCTCTATGGCTACACCTTC. The chain joins TRBV5-4 to TRBJ1-2; 9 bases line up with TRBD1. Germline loops: CDR1 SGHNT, CDR2 YYREEE (reference sequence). J gave up 4 bases and V 3 bases, and 7 bases lay outside the gene matches. The CDR3 runs 15 residues.

The chain is built from TRBV7-9 and TRBJ1-6; 7 bases agree with TRBD1. After removal of 4 bases from V and 7 bases from J, the junction contained 10 bases not matched to a gene. CDR1 is SEHNR, CDR2 FQNEAQ, per germline (reference sequence). This CDR3 is 16 amino acids long. CDR3 DNA sequence: TGTGCCAGCAGCTCAACACCGGGACAGCAGAATTCACCCCTCCACTTT. Protein: CASSSTPGQQNSPLHF.

This chain links TRBV7-6 with TRBJ2-1; TRBD2 matches at 9 bases. The CDR3 extends over 16 amino acids. Germline V gene lookup returns CDR1 SGHVS and CDR2 FNYEAQ. V lost 1 base and J lost 12; bases outside the gene matches: 13. CDR3 sequence: CASSLETPGGRATQFF. CDR3 in DNA: TGTGCCAGCAGCTTAGAAACACCAGGCGGGAGGGCTACGCAGTTCTTC.

The rearrangement uses TRBV5-6 and TRBJ2-4; 15 nucleotides line up with TRBD2. The germline V gene has CDR1 SGHDT and CDR2 YYEEEE. There are 19 residues in the CDR3. V trimming: 0 bases; J trimming: 0 bases; junction bases outside the gene matches: 4. The DNA for the CDR3 is TGTGCCAGCAGCTTGGCCGGGACTAGCGGGAGGCTAGCCAAAAACATTCAGTACTTC. Protein sequence: CASSLAGTSGRLAKNIQYF. Supplemented by reference TRBV5-6 and TRBJ2-4, the full variable domain reads DAGVTQSPTHLIKTRGQQVTLRCSPKSGHDTVSWYQQALGQGPQFIFQYYEEEERQRGNFPDRFSGHQFPNYSSELNVNALLLGDSALYLCASSLAGTSGRLAKNIQYFGAGTRLSVL.

This clone occurred a few times. V usage is TRBV5-1 and J usage is TRBJ2-3, with a tentative D call TRBD1 (6 bases). Germline lookup yields CDR1 SGHRS and CDR2 YFSETQ. The CDR3 loop spans 18 amino acids. The germline V and J ends were trimmed by 1 base and 1 base, with 19 bases remaining between them. The CDR3 sequence is CASSLQARGTRGTDTQYF. The CDR3 DNA reads TGCGCCAGCAGCTTGCAGGCCAGGGGCACCAGGGGCACAGATACGCAGTATTTT.